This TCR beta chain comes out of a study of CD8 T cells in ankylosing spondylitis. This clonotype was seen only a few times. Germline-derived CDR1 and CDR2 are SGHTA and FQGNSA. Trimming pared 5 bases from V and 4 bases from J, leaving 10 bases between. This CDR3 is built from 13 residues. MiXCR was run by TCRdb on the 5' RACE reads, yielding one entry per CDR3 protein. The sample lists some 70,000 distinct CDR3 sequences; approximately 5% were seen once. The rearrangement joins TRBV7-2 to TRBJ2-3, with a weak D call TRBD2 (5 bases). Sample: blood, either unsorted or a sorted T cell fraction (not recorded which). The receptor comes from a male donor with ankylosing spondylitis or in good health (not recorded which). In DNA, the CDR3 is TGTGCCAGCAGCCGCCGGACTTCAGATACGCAGTATTTT. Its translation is CASSRRTSDTQYF.